These T cell receptor beta chains were read from a single sample in a study of regulatory T cells. Generated by immunoSEQ multiplex PCR, the TCRdb table keeps only in-frame clones and is missing some. Here the sample spans 10,000 or so clones, over 75% being singletons. The sample comprised CD8+ T cells sorted from blood. The receptors shown here come from a person between 18 and 35 years old with CD3G deficiency. Both conserved end residues are part of each CDR3. Fields, in order: J gene, V gene, CDR3 length, clone size, D gene, CDR3 protein, CDR3 DNA. D genes are given only for firm matches. For some rows the clone size is stated as once, few or many, or as a class when expanded; others skip it.

j_call: TRBJ1-5; v_call: TRBV28; cdr3_length: 12; clone_size: NA; d_call: NA; cdr3_aa: CASSLWAQPQHF; cdr3_nt: TGTGCCAGCAGTTTATGGGCCCAGCCCCAGCATTTT
j_call: TRBJ1-2; v_call: TRBV6-1; cdr3_length: 11; clone_size: NA; d_call: NA; cdr3_aa: CASRQGGGYTF; cdr3_nt: TGTGCCAGCAGACAGGGTGGTGGCTACACCTTC
j_call: TRBJ2-1; v_call: TRBV11-2; cdr3_length: 13; clone_size: NA; d_call: NA; cdr3_aa: CASSLGLPDEQFF; cdr3_nt: TGTGCCAGCAGCTTAGGGCTACCAGATGAGCAGTTCTTC
j_call: TRBJ2-7; v_call: TRBV7-8; cdr3_length: 15; clone_size: NA; d_call: NA; cdr3_aa: CASSLEVGSNYEQYF; cdr3_nt: TGTGCCAGCAGCTTAGAGGTGGGATCTAACTACGAGCAGTACTTC
j_call: TRBJ2-7; v_call: TRBV27; cdr3_length: 15; clone_size: NA; d_call: TRBD1; cdr3_aa: CASSLSGTEIGEQYF; cdr3_nt: TGTGCCAGCAGTTTATCCGGGACAGAGATAGGCGAGCAGTACTTC
j_call: TRBJ1-1; v_call: TRBV6-5; cdr3_length: 13; clone_size: NA; d_call: NA; cdr3_aa: CASSWGENTEAFF; cdr3_nt: TGTGCCAGCTCTTGGGGGGAGAACACTGAAGCTTTCTTT
j_call: TRBJ1-1; v_call: TRBV10-2; cdr3_length: 13; clone_size: NA; d_call: NA; cdr3_aa: CASRPGPYTEAFF; cdr3_nt: TGCGCCAGCAGACCGGGACCTTACACTGAAGCTTTCTTT
j_call: TRBJ1-2; v_call: TRBV28; cdr3_length: 16; clone_size: NA; d_call: TRBD1; cdr3_aa: CASSPTGANPFYGYTF; cdr3_nt: TGTGCCAGCAGTCCCACAGGGGCCAACCCCTTCTATGGCTACACCTTC
j_call: TRBJ2-7; v_call: TRBV4-1; cdr3_length: 15; clone_size: NA; d_call: NA; cdr3_aa: CASSQTEDGAYEQYF; cdr3_nt: TGCGCCAGCAGCCAAACCGAAGACGGAGCCTACGAGCAGTACTTC
j_call: TRBJ2-1; v_call: TRBV10-1; cdr3_length: 11; clone_size: NA; d_call: NA; cdr3_aa: CASSEPWREFF; cdr3_nt: TGCGCCAGCAGTGAGCCTTGGAGGGAGTTCTTC
j_call: TRBJ1-5; v_call: TRBV30; cdr3_length: 17; clone_size: NA; d_call: NA; cdr3_aa: CAWANQKTGLWSQPQHF; cdr3_nt: TGTGCCTGGGCCAACCAAAAAACAGGGTTGTGGTCTCAGCCCCAGCATTTT
j_call: TRBJ2-2; v_call: TRBV6-1; cdr3_length: 11; clone_size: NA; d_call: NA; cdr3_aa: CASQITGELFF; cdr3_nt: TGTGCCAGCCAGATCACCGGGGAGCTGTTTTTT
j_call: TRBJ1-1; v_call: TRBV6-1; cdr3_length: 12; clone_size: NA; d_call: NA; cdr3_aa: CASSGVNTEAFF; cdr3_nt: TGTGCCAGCAGTGGGGTTAACACTGAAGCTTTCTTT
j_call: TRBJ2-3; v_call: TRBV19; cdr3_length: 14; clone_size: NA; d_call: NA; cdr3_aa: CASSTPGPGVAQYF; cdr3_nt: TGTGCCAGTAGTACCCCCGGGCCTGGGGTGGCGCAGTATTTT
j_call: TRBJ2-7; v_call: TRBV28; cdr3_length: 14; clone_size: NA; d_call: NA; cdr3_aa: CASSFLQGNYEQYF; cdr3_nt: TGTGCCAGCAGTTTTCTCCAAGGAAACTACGAGCAGTACTTC
j_call: TRBJ2-3; v_call: TRBV4-1; cdr3_length: 15; clone_size: once; d_call: TRBD2; cdr3_aa: CASSQGRGGTDTQYF; cdr3_nt: TGCGCCAGCAGCCAAGGGCGGGGGGGCACAGATACGCAGTATTTT
j_call: TRBJ2-7; v_call: TRBV11-2; cdr3_length: 17; clone_size: NA; d_call: TRBD1; cdr3_aa: CASSFFPRRDRDYEQYF; cdr3_nt: TGTGCCAGCAGCTTTTTTCCTCGCCGGGACAGGGACTACGAGCAGTACTTC
j_call: TRBJ2-7; v_call: TRBV7-9; cdr3_length: 13; clone_size: NA; d_call: NA; cdr3_aa: CASSPRGSYEQYF; cdr3_nt: TGTGCCAGCAGCCCCCGTGGATCCTACGAGCAGTACTTC
j_call: TRBJ1-1; v_call: TRBV19; cdr3_length: 12; clone_size: NA; d_call: NA; cdr3_aa: CASRDGGAEAFF; cdr3_nt: TGTGCCAGTAGGGACGGGGGAGCTGAAGCTTTCTTT
j_call: TRBJ2-7; v_call: TRBV28; cdr3_length: 14; clone_size: NA; d_call: NA; cdr3_aa: CASSNARGRYEQYF; cdr3_nt: TGTGCCAGCAGCAATGCGAGGGGGAGGTACGAGCAGTACTTC
j_call: TRBJ2-1; v_call: TRBV28; cdr3_length: 14; clone_size: NA; d_call: TRBD2; cdr3_aa: CASSFSGGYNEQFF; cdr3_nt: TGTGCCAGCAGCTTTAGCGGGGGCTACAATGAGCAGTTCTTC
j_call: TRBJ1-1; v_call: TRBV19; cdr3_length: 14; clone_size: once; d_call: TRBD1; cdr3_aa: CASSWTGENTEAFF; cdr3_nt: TGTGCCAGTAGTTGGACAGGGGAGAACACTGAAGCTTTCTTT
j_call: TRBJ2-1; v_call: TRBV7-8; cdr3_length: 13; clone_size: once; d_call: NA; cdr3_aa: CASSLLGRNEQFF; cdr3_nt: TGTGCCAGCAGTCTTTTGGGCCGCAATGAGCAGTTCTTC
j_call: TRBJ2-2; v_call: TRBV19; cdr3_length: 15; clone_size: NA; d_call: TRBD1; cdr3_aa: CASSIGTGDTGELFF; cdr3_nt: TGTGCCAGTAGTATCGGGACAGGAGACACCGGGGAGCTGTTTTTT
j_call: TRBJ2-1; v_call: TRBV7-9; cdr3_length: 13; clone_size: NA; d_call: NA; cdr3_aa: CASSSEHQDPQFF; cdr3_nt: TGTGCCAGCAGCTCGGAGCACCAGGACCCTCAGTTCTTC
j_call: TRBJ2-7; v_call: TRBV28; cdr3_length: 15; clone_size: few; d_call: TRBD2; cdr3_aa: CASSTLRDYSYEQYF; cdr3_nt: TGTGCCAGCAGTACACTCCGGGACTACTCCTACGAGCAGTACTTC
j_call: TRBJ2-1; v_call: TRBV5-1; cdr3_length: 17; clone_size: NA; d_call: TRBD2; cdr3_aa: CASSKGTSGGSYNEQFF; cdr3_nt: TGCGCCAGCAGCAAAGGGACTAGCGGTGGATCCTACAATGAGCAGTTCTTC
j_call: TRBJ2-7; v_call: TRBV6-1; cdr3_length: 14; clone_size: NA; d_call: TRBD1; cdr3_aa: CASSGQGIGHEQYF; cdr3_nt: TGTGCCAGCAGTGGACAGGGTATTGGTCACGAGCAGTACTTC
j_call: TRBJ2-1; v_call: TRBV11-2; cdr3_length: 15; clone_size: NA; d_call: NA; cdr3_aa: CASSLSGSSYNEQFF; cdr3_nt: TGTGCCAGCAGCTTATCCGGCTCCTCCTACAATGAGCAGTTCTTC
j_call: TRBJ2-2; v_call: TRBV28; cdr3_length: 18; clone_size: NA; d_call: TRBD2; cdr3_aa: CASSQGLAGAYLTGELFF; cdr3_nt: TGTGCCAGCAGTCAAGGACTAGCGGGGGCCTATTTAACCGGGGAGCTGTTTTTT
j_call: TRBJ2-1; v_call: TRBV7-9; cdr3_length: 15; clone_size: once; d_call: TRBD2; cdr3_aa: CASSLEGLAHNEQFF; cdr3_nt: TGTGCCAGCAGCTTAGAGGGACTAGCCCACAATGAGCAGTTCTTC
j_call: TRBJ2-7; v_call: TRBV4-1; cdr3_length: 13; clone_size: NA; d_call: TRBD2; cdr3_aa: CASSQGLATEQYF; cdr3_nt: TGCGCCAGCAGCCAAGGACTAGCGACAGAGCAGTACTTC